Each of the 21 T cell receptor beta chains below was sequenced from the same sample in a study of blood T cell repertoires in COVID-19. TCRdb's copy holds only in-frame clones and misses some; the assay was immunoSEQ multiplex PCR. The data contain about 200,000 clones, 75% to 90% of them seen just once; the ten biggest clones take up approximately 4.8%. The sequenced sample consisted of PBMCs or T cells enriched from blood (not recorded which). The receptors derive from a woman in her twenties or thirties who had been exposed to COVID-19.

This chain uses TRBV6-5 with TRBJ1-2; TRBD1 might be the D (6 bases). V was shortened by 0 bases and J by 2 bases, with 10 bases between the two germline ends. CDR1 MNHEY and CDR2 SVGAGI come from the germline V gene. The CDR3 spans 15 residues. CDR3 sequence reads: CASSYSRGRNYGYTF. The DNA for the CDR3 is TGTGCCAGCAGTTACTCGAGGGGGAGAAACTATGGCTACACCTTC.

This sequence joins TRBV9 and TRBJ2-2; 8 bases fit TRBD1. CDR1 and CDR2 (germline): SGDLS, YYNGEE. The V and J ends lost 0 bases and 1 base, in that order; junction bases with no gene match: 8. The CDR3 runs 18 residues. The CDR3 here is CASSVDGYGTGNTGELFF. The DNA of the CDR3 is TGTGCCAGCAGCGTAGATGGGTACGGGACAGGGAACACCGGGGAGCTGTTTTTT.

There are a few counts of this clone. This chain connects TRBV9 to TRBJ1-2, with D unclear. The V end was cut by 6 bases, the J end by 3 bases, with 21 bases between. In germline, CDR1 is SGDLS, CDR2 YYNGEE. The CDR3 length is 16 residues. The CDR3 loop reads CASTETSGRGYYGYTF. The CDR3 DNA sequence: TGTGCCAGCACCGAAACTAGCGGACGGGGTTACTATGGCTACACCTTC.

This chain joins TRBV27 and TRBJ1-1; TRBD1 agrees at 8 bases. V dropped 4 bases and J dropped 5; count of bases not matched to a gene: 12. The CDR3 sequence is 16 residues long. Looked up from germline, CDR1 is MNHEY and CDR2 is SMNVEV (reference sequence). CDR3 DNA: TGTGCCAGCAGTTACTTAGGACAGGGTGTAGGGACTGAAGCTTTCTTT. This codes for CASSYLGQGVGTEAFF.

CDR3 DNA: TGTGCCAGTAGTAACGGACAGGAACTTCGAGAAAAACTGTTTTTT. It translates to CASSNGQELREKLFF. The V and J genes are TRBV19 and TRBJ1-4, with TRBD1 identical over 7 bases. The CDR3 is 15 amino acids. The trim removed 4 bases at V and 8 bases at J, leaving 10 bases unmatched. The germline V gene encodes CDR1 LNHDA and CDR2 SQIVND (reference sequence).

The chain links TRBV21-1 to TRBJ1-1. TRBV21-1 is deemed a pseudogene. The CDR3 is 18 residues long. The DNA of the CDR3 is TGTGCCAGCAGCAACAACAGAGAGGGATCGTTCATGAACACTGAAGCTTTCTTT. Amino acid sequence: CASSNNREGSFMNTEAFF.

The chain recombines TRBV10-3 with TRBJ1-1; D perhaps matches TRBD1 (5 bases). V lost 0 bases and J lost 0, with 8 bases in between. The CDR3 runs 15 residues. CDR1 ENHRY and CDR2 SYGVKD come from the germline V gene. CDR3 nucleotide sequence: TGTGCCATCAGTGAGTCCTCAGGGCTGAACACTGAAGCTTTCTTT. Protein: CAISESSGLNTEAFF.

The chain joins TRBV19 to TRBJ1-5, with a possible D match to TRBD1 (5 bases). The CDR3 is 15 amino acids. Germline V gene sequence: CDR1 LNHDA, CDR2 SQIVND (reference sequence). The germline V and J ends were trimmed by 5 bases and 0 bases, with 11 bases remaining between them. CDR3 loop: CASSAGLFSNQPQHF. CDR3 bases: TGTGCCAGTAGTGCGGGACTGTTTAGCAATCAGCCCCAGCATTTT.

The genes are TRBV7-2 and TRBJ2-5; D call uncertain. With 2 bases removed from V and 4 bases from J, the gap between germline ends came to 11 bases. Germline CDR1 SGHTA, CDR2 FQGNSA. The CDR3 covers 14 residues. The CDR3 protein is CASSLFGSTETQYF. The CDR3, as DNA: TGTGCCAGCAGCTTATTCGGTAGCACAGAGACCCAGTACTTC.

The gene calls are TRBV27 and TRBJ1-1; D is ambiguous. Per the germline V gene, CDR1 is MNHEY and CDR2 is SMNVEV (reference sequence). V was pared by 3 bases and J by 0 bases, with 11 bases between. The CDR3 is 15 residues long. CDR3 sequence reads: CASSFSWALNTEAFF. In DNA form, the CDR3 reads TGTGCCAGCAGTTTCAGCTGGGCCCTGAACACTGAAGCTTTCTTT.

The V call is TRBV2, the J call TRBJ1-2; the D is unclear. CDR1 and CDR2 from the germline V gene are SNHLY and FYNNEI. V lost 3 bases to trimming and J lost 2 bases, with 7 bases between them. This CDR3 is built from 13 residues. CDR3 nucleotide sequence: TGTGCCAGCAGTGACGTCAGAAACTATGGCTACACCTTC. Translated: CASSDVRNYGYTF.

The V and J genes are TRBV27 and TRBJ1-6; 10 positions agree with TRBD1. Germline V gene sequence: CDR1 MNHEY, CDR2 SMNVEV (reference sequence). The CDR3 has 19 residues. Trimming removed 1 base from V and 8 bases from J; junction bases left unmatched: 14. The CDR3 coding sequence is TGTGCCAGCAGTTTATTGGGGGACAGGGGCGGGATTTATCATTCACCCCTCCACTTT. Amino acid sequence: CASSLLGDRGGIYHSPLHF.

The chain carries TRBV24-1 and TRBJ1-2; D not certain. The V end was cut by 4 bases, the J end by 7 bases, with 12 bases between. The CDR3 is 13 amino acids. Looked up from germline, CDR1 is KGHDR and CDR2 is SFDVKD. The chain's CDR3 is CATSDFGLCGYTF. CDR3 in DNA: TGTGCCACCAGTGACTTTGGGCTTTGTGGCTACACCTTC.

The chain is built from TRBV24-1 and TRBJ2-7; 7 positions agree with TRBD1. The CDR3 covers 12 residues. Germline CDR1 reads KGHDR; CDR2 reads SFDVKD. With V trimmed by 2 bases and J by 12 bases, 6 bases remained unmatched. The CDR3 here is CATSDYTGVLYF. CDR3 sequence (DNA): TGTGCCACCAGTGATTACACAGGGGTGTTGTACTTC.

The chain recombines TRBV24-1 with TRBJ2-1; D call uncertain. The length of the CDR3 is 16 residues. Germline V lookup: CDR1 KGHDR, CDR2 SFDVKD. V lost 5 bases and J lost 0, with 13 bases in between. The CDR3, as DNA: TGTGCCACCAGTGGAGGTATGGGTTCCTCCTACAATGAGCAGTTCTTC. It yields the protein CATSGGMGSSYNEQFF.

This chain connects TRBV20-1 to TRBJ2-3; 13 bases align to TRBD2. Per germline, CDR1 DFQATT and CDR2 SNEGSKA (reference sequence). The CDR3 loop spans 17 amino acids. V trimming: 3 bases; J trimming: 8 bases; junction bases outside the gene matches: 14. The CDR3 loop reads CSASYPTSGGAKGTQYF. The CDR3 coding sequence is TGCAGTGCTAGTTACCCCACTAGCGGGGGGGCCAAGGGTACGCAGTATTTT.

The chain has TRBV27 and TRBJ2-1, with TRBD2 matching over 9 bases. From germline, CDR1 is MNHEY and CDR2 SMNVEV (reference sequence). This CDR3 spans 14 amino acids. With 6 bases clipped from V and 10 bases from J, the junction kept 10 bases outside the gene matches. The CDR3 DNA is TGTGCCAGCAGGGTCGGCGGGGGGGCCGGGGAGCAGTTCTTC. Translation: CASRVGGGAGEQFF.

This chain joins TRBV4-1 and TRBJ2-1, with TRBD1 identical over 10 bases. The V gene end was trimmed by 0 bases and the J gene end by 8 bases; junction bases not matched to a gene: 13. Germline V lookup: CDR1 MGHRA, CDR2 YSYEKL. There are 18 residues in the CDR3. The CDR3, as DNA: TGCGCCAGCAGCCAAGATAGGATGAGACAGGGGGCTGTCGATGAGCAGTTCTTC. It encodes CASSQDRMRQGAVDEQFF.

The rearrangement links TRBV11-2 to TRBJ1-2, with a tentative D call TRBD1 (5 bases). The CDR3 is made up of 16 amino acids. Looked up from germline, CDR1 is SGHAT and CDR2 is FQNNGV. The V gene lost 5 bases and the J gene lost 8 bases, with 24 bases spanning the gap. This CDR3 reads CASSEDLGGWELGYTF. DNA of the CDR3: TGTGCCAGCAGCGAAGATCTGGGGGGTTGGGAATTGGGCTACACCTTC.

The chain recombines TRBV5-1 with TRBJ2-3; D gene unclear. Germline assignment: CDR1 SGHRS and CDR2 YFSETQ. V was clipped by 4 bases and J by 4 bases, with 7 bases between them. This CDR3 spans 12 amino acids. The DNA of the CDR3 is TGCGCCAGCAGCCCCCCGGCAGATACGCAGTATTTT. Its translation is CASSPPADTQYF.

The J gene is TRBJ1-2, the V gene TRBV5-1; TRBD1 matches 8 bases. CDR1 and CDR2 (germline): SGHRS, YFSETQ. The CDR3 has 14 residues. Losses at the gene ends were 4 bases for V and 8 bases for J; bases not matched to a gene: 10. The CDR3 is CASSQGQGLGGYTF. The CDR3, as DNA: TGCGCCAGCAGCCAAGGACAGGGCCTAGGAGGCTACACCTTC.